The 25 T cell receptor beta chains given below trace back to one sample, sequenced in a study of blood T cell repertoires in COVID-19. The repertoire was sequenced with immunoSEQ multiplex PCR; TCRdb's copy has only in-frame clones and lacks some. The table shows roughly 200,000 clones, with more than 75% occurring only once. Sequenced input: PBMCs or T cells enriched from blood (not recorded which). Source of these receptors: a woman in her twenties or thirties who had recovered from COVID-19.

The rearrangement joins TRBV6-6 to TRBJ2-5; a possible D gene is TRBD2 (6 bases). CDR3 length: 13 residues. CDR1 is MNHNY and CDR2 is SVGAGI in the germline V gene (reference sequence). Trimming shortened V by 4 bases and J by 5 bases, and 11 bases separated the two germline ends. The CDR3 here is CASSSREWETQYF. The CDR3 DNA follows: TGTGCCAGCAGTTCCCGGGAGTGGGAGACCCAGTACTTC.

This clone was counted only a few times. This chain uses TRBV28 with TRBJ2-7, with TRBD1 matching 7 bases. The length of the CDR3 is 13 residues. Germline values: CDR1 MDHEN, CDR2 SYDVKM. J lost 3 bases, V lost 5 bases, and 4 bases had no gene match. In DNA, the CDR3 is TGTGCCAGCAGTCTAGGGACAGTCTACGAGCAGTACTTC. Amino acid sequence: CASSLGTVYEQYF.

The chain recombines TRBV11-2 with TRBJ1-1, with 7 nucleotides matching TRBD1. V shed 0 bases, J shed 2 bases, and the junction held 6 bases outside the gene matches. The CDR3 sequence is 16 residues long. CDR1 SGHAT and CDR2 FQNNGV come from the germline V gene. The CDR3 nucleotides read TGTGCCAGCAGCTTAGAATCCCAGGGGGGCAACACTGAAGCTTTCTTT. This gives the protein CASSLESQGGNTEAFF.

CDR3 residues: CASSGGDRGGAEAFF. In nucleotides, the CDR3 is TGTGCCAGCAGTGGGGGGGACAGGGGAGGAGCTGAAGCTTTCTTT. The V call is TRBV28, the J call TRBJ1-1, with 10 positions matching TRBD1. The germline V gene encodes CDR1 MDHEN and CDR2 SYDVKM. V was pared by 5 bases and J by 6 bases, with 9 bases of the junction left unmatched. CDR3 length: 15 residues.

The rearrangement uses TRBV28 and TRBJ2-1; D is possibly TRBD2 (6 bases). The CDR3 loop spans 15 amino acids. V was clipped by 5 bases and J by 4 bases, with 15 bases between them. The germline gives CDR1 MDHEN, CDR2 SYDVKM. The CDR3 is CASSLQGGVYNEQFF. The CDR3 DNA reads TGTGCCAGCAGTCTCCAGGGCGGGGTTTACAATGAGCAGTTCTTC.

The rearrangement joins TRBV28 to TRBJ2-4; TRBD1 matches at 8 bases. V was clipped by 2 bases and J by 6 bases; unmatched bases: 9. The CDR3 covers 16 residues. The V gene's germline CDR1 is MDHEN and CDR2 SYDVKM. The CDR3 loop is CASSLIVQGAVNIQYF. In nucleotides, the CDR3 is TGTGCCAGCAGTTTAATTGTTCAGGGGGCAGTAAACATTCAGTACTTC.

The rearrangement joins TRBV5-1 to TRBJ2-7; D is possibly TRBD2 (6 bases). Germline CDR1 reads SGHRS; CDR2 reads YFSETQ. The germline V and J ends were trimmed by 0 bases and 5 bases, with 9 bases remaining between them. The CDR3 consists of 13 residues. CDR3 sequence: CASSLGTTNEQYF. DNA for the CDR3: TGCGCCAGCAGCTTGGGGACTACTAACGAGCAGTACTTC.

CDR3 loop: CASSATTGQGSYEQYF. CDR3 coding DNA: TGTGCCAGCAGTGCTACTACAGGACAGGGCTCCTACGAGCAGTACTTC. The V gene is TRBV6-1, the J gene TRBJ2-7; 8 bases fit TRBD1. Trimming at V came to 4 bases and at J to 0 bases, leaving 8 bases not matched to a gene. The CDR3 is made up of 16 amino acids. In germline, CDR1 is MNHNS, CDR2 SASEGT.

This rearrangement joins TRBV11-1 to TRBJ1-2; D uncertain. CDR1 is SGHAT and CDR2 is FQDESV in the germline V gene (reference sequence). Trimming took off 1 base at V and 5 bases at J, with 5 bases between the two ends. This CDR3 has 12 residues. CDR3 nucleotides: TGTGCCAGCAGCTTAGATGAGTATGGCTACACCTTC. This sequence encodes CASSLDEYGYTF.

The chain is built from TRBV3-1 (or the pseudogene TRBV3-2) and TRBJ2-2, with 8 nucleotides matching TRBD2. Germline V CDR1 and CDR2: LGHDT, YNNKEL (reference sequence). V lost 1 base to trimming and J lost 6 bases; unmatched junction nucleotides: 7. The CDR3 consists of 16 residues. CDR3 loop: CASSQGREGLSGELFF. In nucleotides, the CDR3 is TGTGCCAGCAGCCAAGGTCGGGAGGGCCTTTCCGGGGAGCTGTTTTTT.

The chain has TRBV21-1 and TRBJ2-5; the table's D call of TRBD2 was not tested on the DNA. TRBV21-1 is given as a pseudogene. CDR3 length: 12 residues. The DNA of the CDR3 is TGTGCCATCCTGACTAGTCAAGAGACCCAGTACTTC. Its translation: CAILTSQETQYF.

This chain links TRBV6-1 with TRBJ2-4; 14 positions match TRBD2. Trimming removed 6 bases from V and 3 bases from J; junction bases left unmatched: 13. Germline V gene data show CDR1 as MNHNS and CDR2 as SASEGT. This CDR3 is 19 amino acids long. The CDR3 loop reads CASREPGLAGVDGKNIQYF. The CDR3 DNA follows: TGTGCCAGCAGGGAACCGGGACTAGCGGGAGTAGATGGCAAAAACATTCAGTACTTC.

The chain is built from TRBV6-5 and TRBJ2-7; possibly TRBD2 for D (5 bases). Trimming pared 2 bases from V and 2 bases from J, leaving 10 bases between. This CDR3 has 14 residues. CDR1 and CDR2 (germline): MNHEY, SVGAGI. The CDR3 nucleotides read TGTGCCAGCAGTTACCGGGGAACGGCCTACGAGCAGTACTTC. Protein sequence: CASSYRGTAYEQYF.

The chain carries TRBV3-1 (or the pseudogene TRBV3-2) and TRBJ1-1; possibly TRBD1 for D (6 bases). The CDR3 spans 12 residues. V shed 10 bases and J shed 3 bases, with 12 bases lying between them. The germline gives CDR1 LGHDT, CDR2 YNNKEL (reference sequence). The CDR3 nucleotides are TGTGCCACCAGGGGAGAGGACACTGAAGCTTTCTTT. Its translation is CATRGEDTEAFF.

V usage is TRBV6-6 and J usage is TRBJ2-3; no clear D. The CDR3 totals 12 residues. V shed 5 bases and J shed 2 bases, with 5 bases lying between them. Germline CDR1 and CDR2: MNHNY and SVGAGI (reference sequence). The CDR3 sequence is CASSPSTDTQYF. In DNA form, the CDR3 reads TGTGCCAGCAGTCCTTCCACAGATACGCAGTATTTT.

The chain employs TRBV4-1 and TRBJ2-3; D gene uncertain. The germline V and J ends were trimmed by 1 base and 6 bases, with 2 bases remaining between them. The CDR3 loop spans 11 amino acids. Germline V gives CDR1 MGHRA, CDR2 YSYEKL. In DNA form, the CDR3 reads TGCGCCAGCAGCCAAGCTGATACGCAGTATTTT. It is translated as CASSQADTQYF.

V and J are TRBV28 and TRBJ1-1; TRBD1 agrees at 9 bases. From germline, CDR1 is MDHEN and CDR2 SYDVKM. The V gene end was trimmed by 0 bases and the J gene end by 5 bases; junction bases not matched to a gene: 4. The CDR3 length is 15 residues. The CDR3 DNA reads as TGTGCCAGCAGTTTATGGACAGGGGGTAGTACTGAAGCTTTCTTT. It encodes CASSLWTGGSTEAFF. Full variable domain (rest looked up from reference TRBV28 and TRBJ1-1): DVKVTQSSRYLVKRTGEKVFLECVQDMDHENMFWYRQDPGLGLRLIYFSYDVKMKEKGDIPEGYSVSREKKERFSLILESASTNQTSMYLCASSLWTGGSTEAFFGQGTRLTVV.

The chain links TRBV2 to TRBJ2-6, with a weak D call TRBD2 (5 bases). The ends were cut back, 10 bases at V and 1 base at J, with 8 bases in the middle. The CDR3 contains 13 residues. The germline V gene has CDR1 SNHLY and CDR2 FYNNEI. This CDR3 reads CATGESGANVLTF. The CDR3 DNA reads TGTGCCACCGGGGAATCTGGGGCCAACGTCCTGACTTTC.

The rearrangement uses TRBV30 and TRBJ2-7, with TRBD1 matching 7 bases. The V and J ends lost 5 bases and 5 bases, in that order; junction bases with no gene match: 6. The germline CDR1 and CDR2 sequences are GTSNPN and SVGIG (reference sequence). The CDR3 is 12 amino acids. The CDR3 nucleotides are TGTGCCTGGGGCCCAACAGGGGACGAGCAGTACTTC. As protein: CAWGPTGDEQYF.

The chain has TRBV3-1 (or the pseudogene TRBV3-2) and TRBJ1-1; D remains unclear. Germline V lookup: CDR1 LGHDT, CDR2 YNNKEL (reference sequence). Trimming removed 5 bases from V and 4 bases from J, with 11 bases in between. This CDR3 comprises 13 residues. The CDR3 DNA is TGTGCCAGCAGCGGAGACGACGGCACTGAAGCTTTCTTT. It yields the protein CASSGDDGTEAFF.

This chain joins TRBV7-2 and TRBJ1-2, with D uncertain. Germline-derived CDR1 and CDR2 are SGHTA and FQGNSA. The CDR3 sequence is 13 residues long. The V end lost 6 bases, the J end lost 8 bases, and 16 bases lay between the germline ends. The CDR3 loop is CASRRRTAGGYTF. The CDR3 coding sequence is TGTGCCAGCAGACGCAGAACGGCGGGGGGCTACACCTTC.

The rearrangement uses TRBV29-1 and TRBJ2-7; perhaps TRBD1 as D (5 bases). The CDR3 contains 15 residues. The V gene's germline CDR1 is SQVTM and CDR2 ANQGSEA. The V end lost 5 bases, the J end lost 2 bases, and 19 bases lay between the germline ends. CDR3 DNA: TGCAGCGTTCGGGCCCCAGGGAAGGCGACCTACGAGCAGTACTTC. It specifies CSVRAPGKATYEQYF.

The chain uses TRBV27 and TRBJ1-5; TRBD1 is a possible D gene (5 bases). The length of the CDR3 is 15 residues. V was pared by 6 bases and J by 4 bases, with 16 bases between. Germline V gene sequence: CDR1 MNHEY, CDR2 SMNVEV (reference sequence). The chain's CDR3 is CASRSRAGNNQPQHF. The CDR3 region has the DNA TGTGCCAGCAGGTCAAGGGCAGGGAATAATCAGCCCCAGCATTTT.

This clone was recorded once. V is TRBV3-1 (or the pseudogene TRBV3-2) and J is TRBJ2-7; TRBD1 is a possible D gene (7 bases). Germline CDR1 is LGHDT and CDR2 is YNNKEL (reference sequence). V lost 4 bases, J lost 5 bases, and 15 bases lay in between. The CDR3 has 14 residues. The DNA for the CDR3 is TGTGCCAGCAGCCCCCAGGGGGGCCTGGACGAGCAGTACTTC. Translation gives CASSPQGGLDEQYF.

The chain links TRBV5-6 to TRBJ2-7, with 8 bases lining up with TRBD2. V was clipped by 0 bases and J by 3 bases; unmatched bases: 8. CDR3 length: 16 amino acids. Germline V gene data show CDR1 as SGHDT and CDR2 as YYEEEE. This chain's CDR3 is CASSLAKTSGRYEQYF. The CDR3, as DNA: TGTGCCAGCAGCTTGGCCAAAACTAGCGGACGCTACGAGCAGTACTTC.